This TCR beta chain was found in a study of control samples from healthy donors and cancer patients. Generated by immunoSEQ multiplex PCR, the TCRdb table keeps only in-frame clones and is missing some. The top ten clones hold around 1.8% of a sample with about 130,000 clones, about 90% of them seen once. CDR1 is SGHAT and CDR2 is FQNNGV in the germline V gene. CDR3 size: 15 residues. Between the trimmed V and J ends, which lost 5 bases and 5 bases, there was a span of 15 bases. Material for sequencing was blood. The clonotype originates from a man aged 18 to 29 in good health. This chain links TRBV11-2 with TRBJ2-2, with D maybe TRBD2 (5 bases). CDR3 loop: CASSPRARITGELFF. CDR3 DNA: TGTGCCAGCAGCCCGAGGGCCAGGATAACCGGGGAGCTGTTTTTT.